A selection of T cell receptor beta chains follows, all from one sample in a study of T-cell memory formation after mild COVID-19. TCRdb re-called the 5' RACE reads with MiXCR, one entry per CDR3 protein. Of about 350,000 distinct CDR3 sequences listed, 13% to 15% are singletons. The sequenced sample was PBMCs or a T cell subset sorted from them (not recorded which). Receptor source: a young man who had mild COVID-19 (a few samples of this study predate the infection). Cell type and time point are not known. The conserved cysteine and the conserved F or W are not part of the CDR3 here.

cdr3_length v_call cdr3_aa
13 TRBV11-1 ASSLNGGYDSEQY
11 TRBV12-3/TRBV12-4 ASSSTRAGTQY
11 TRBV11-2 ASILGNTDTQY
13 TRBV6-5 ATSSTGTLTDTQY
12 TRBV4-1 ASSQAPAGFEQF
14 TRBV12-3/TRBV12-4 ASSLGVLADYNEQF
14 TRBV27 ASSGGGFSGANVLT
11 TRBV30 AWSSRGSSEQY
13 TRBV12-3/TRBV12-4 ASSLRTSGDNEQF
14 TRBV7-3 ASSAQRVAGGYEQF
18 TRBV12-3/TRBV12-4 ASSYAWMWGSEATNEKLF
12 TRBV7-9 ASSRPGPNYGYT
16 TRBV11-2 ASSLSIGLAGITDTQY
14 TRBV7-9 ASSPGQGGTFYIQY
15 TRBV6-5 ASSADDVGRGTDTQY
13 TRBV3-1 ASSQRGPAYNEQF
12 TRBV4-3 ASSFAQGGEKLF
16 TRBV19 ASRGKGLALVGTGELF
12 TRBV7-2 ASSFGALNQPQH
12 TRBV7-3 ASSPQMSTDTQY
12 TRBV25-1 ASSRLAGHETQY
10 TRBV7-2 ASSPYQETQY
12 TRBV6-1 ASSDRDPGYGYT
12 TRBV4-2 ASSLPVDLDTQY
13 TRBV7-2 ASSFWGDGGTEAF
15 TRBV9 ASSPQAGQGAAGELF
10 TRBV11-2 ASSLSTGEAF
12 TRBV15 ATSRGTGRSPLH
13 TRBV7-2 ASSLGQGNTDTQY
11 TRBV7-2 ASSHDSYSPLH
12 TRBV9 ASGVTGDAGELF
11 TRBV6-5 ASSGQGVYGYT
12 TRBV5-1 ASSPVGSPETQY
11 TRBV19 ASSIASDNEQF
15 TRBV20-1 SARVEEGRLVRYGYT
15 TRBV4-3 ASSPTPWTRENTEAF
13 TRBV6-2/TRBV6-3 ASSRPRQGGNEQF
13 TRBV20-1 SAQQPGDESYEQY
13 TRBV9 ASSVSSSSTDTQY
13 TRBV7-9 ASGRGNIEGYEQY
11 TRBV2 ASSAPRQGGDT
14 TRBV7-9 ASGPIRGGSTDTQY
12 TRBV28 ASTGFFGTDTQY
12 TRBV12-3/TRBV12-4 ASSPTGAGGTQY
10 TRBV7-2 ASSLPGKEQF
13 TRBV11-2 ASSLAASGAYEQY
17 TRBV6-6 ASSYFRPGTGGIRDEQY
15 TRBV6-6 ASSFVAGAANTGELF
10 TRBV7-9 ASSLGWETQY
16 TRBV10-3 AISEIRDSRWGSLGYT
13 TRBV7-9 ASSTEGHLNTEAF
13 TRBV20-1 SATQGEVNNSPLH
14 TRBV14 ASSQSKKQGFYGYT
11 TRBV29-1 SFSGGALETQY
13 TRBV7-2 ASSPSLDMNTEAF
13 TRBV6-5 ASRPYRGLTNEQF
12 TRBV20-1 SVGTGEASHEQY
15 TRBV4-3 ASSLRGTSGGPNEQF
11 TRBV20-1 SARRGSGGELF